The text below deals with one TCR beta chain. These data come from a study of blood T cell repertoires in COVID-19. Study as a whole: Acute and convalescent COVID-19 samples came from the United States, Italy and Spain.

Germline CDR1 ENHRY, CDR2 SYGVKD. CDR3 length equals 13 residues. V trimming: 10 bases; J trimming: 2 bases; junction bases outside the gene matches: 6. Assay used: immunoSEQ multiplex PCR; TCRdb lists only in-frame clones, some missing. The sample consists of some 200,000 clones, around nine tenths of them appearing once. Sequences were obtained from peripheral blood. This chain joins TRBV10-3 and TRBJ1-1; TRBD1 matches at 8 bases. The source of this sequence is a woman between 70 and 85 years old with COVID-19, enrolled during active disease. CDR3 amino acids: CATQGQGNTEAFF. The CDR3, as DNA: TGTGCCACACAAGGACAGGGCAACACTGAAGCTTTCTTT.